The present entry profiles one T cell receptor beta chain with its context. Produced via immunoSEQ multiplex PCR; TCRdb's table is partial and in-frame only. Of approximately 87,000 clones listed, about nine tenths were seen once; the top ten hold 17%. The data derive from a study of control samples from healthy donors and cancer patients. Trimming took 5 bases from V and 6 from J; bases not matched to a gene: 4. The CDR3 is 14 residues long. Germline CDR1 is SNHLY and CDR2 is FYNNEI. Sequenced sample: blood. The receptor was isolated from a man aged 50 or older in good health. V is TRBV2 and J is TRBJ2-1, with 10 bases aligning to TRBD1. The CDR3 bases are TGTGCCAGCAGTCACCGGACAGGGGGCAATGAGCAGTTCTTC. Protein product: CASSHRTGGNEQFF.